This TCR gamma chain was observed in a study of Vδ1+ human thymocytes. Whole-study findings and limits: Thymic delta-chain repertoires held roughly 18% Vdelta2 sequences and few Vdelta3, despite high sort purity. Thymic TRG and TRD repertoires appeared highly polyclonal.

This CDR3 spans 14 amino acids. The junction had 11 bases not matched to a gene; V was cut back by 0 bases and J by 9 bases. CDR1 and CDR2 (germline): VTNTFY, YDVSTARD (reference sequence). Regarding this clone: What it binds is unknown.

Sequences come from RNA converted to cDNA by reverse transcription. Pooled V-gene forward primers with one constant-region reverse primer generated the CDR3 amplicons by multiplex PCR. TCRdb re-identified clones in the multiplex PCR reads via CATT. The sample shows approximately 11,000 gamma-chain clones, about 46% of them seen only once. The sequence came from a boy in the first two years of life who had congenital heart surgery. The gene calls are TRGV3 and TRGJ1 or TRGJ2. No J gene is reported in TCRdb; it was inferred here by comparing the DNA with germline. Sequenced material: Vdelta1+ gamma-delta thymocytes from the thymus. Subset of the sample: FACS-sorted CD3+ TCRalphabeta- TCRVdelta1+ TCRVdelta2- thymocytes. This CDR3 reads CATWDRLVCGKKLF. The CDR3 region has the DNA TGTGCCACCTGGGACAGGCTGGTGTGCGGTAAGAAACTCTTT.